This TCR beta chain was documented in a study of technical replicates of blood from a few donors. Assay: immunoSEQ multiplex PCR; the TCRdb copy retains only in-frame clones and omits some. In the table there are tens of thousands of clones, approximately 86% of which are singletons. Germline V gene data show CDR1 as LNHDA and CDR2 as SQIVND (reference sequence). J lost 2 bases, V lost 4 bases, and 4 bases had no gene match. The CDR3 runs 15 residues. This chain joins TRBV19 and TRBJ2-7; 11 nucleotides match TRBD1. The sample consisted of PBMCs. The sequence derives from a human donor in good health. Some clones in this sample may be carry-over from other donors' samples. DNA of the CDR3: TGTGCCAGTAGTACGCCGGGACAGGGGGCCTACGAGCAGTACTTC. This codes for CASSTPGQGAYEQYF.